This T cell receptor (beta chain) was recorded in a study of T-cell memory formation after mild COVID-19. Study results and caveats: The study found balanced CD4/CD8 in clones contracting day 15 to 85 and a CD4+ lean in later expanders. Within pre-infection memory, some responding clones were found, suggesting cross-reactive memory joined.

The table lists this clonotype with a few counts. Its target is not known. Germline assignment: CDR1 SGHRS and CDR2 YFSETQ. This CDR3 has 15 residues. V shed 3 bases and J 3 bases; nucleotides not matched to a gene: 7. In TCRdb, the 5' RACE reads were re-called with MiXCR into one record per CDR3 protein. The sample holds 400,000 to 500,000 distinct CDR3 sequences, about 20% seen once. J is TRBJ2-7 and V is TRBV5-1; TRBD1 aligns across 9 bases. Sequenced: PBMCs or a T cell subset sorted from them (not recorded which). This receptor was identified in an adult woman who had mild COVID-19 (a few samples of this study predate the infection). Cell type and time point are not known. The DNA for the CDR3 is TGCGCCAGCAGCTCCGGACAGGGGAGGATCTACGAGCAGTACTTC. Amino acid sequence: CASSSGQGRIYEQYF.